Given below is one T cell receptor (beta chain) in context. The sample originates from a study of blood T cell repertoires in COVID-19. Study details: The United States, Italy and Spain provided the acute and convalescent COVID-19 samples. Nucleic acid was either cDNA or gDNA, and it came from T cells, B-cell-depleted T cells, or PBMCs.

As handled by the study authors: Amplification of reference gene primers was used by the study to estimate nucleated cell counts. Sequencing used immunoSEQ multiplex PCR; TCRdb keeps in-frame clones, though not all of them. That table is the source of V, J and clone size, and D and trimming were worked out from the DNA. The sample has around 230,000 clones, approximately 90% seen once. Germline values: CDR1 WNHNN, CDR2 SYGVQD (reference sequence). The length of the CDR3 is 14 residues. With V trimmed by 6 bases and J by 3 bases, 7 bases remained unmatched. The sample consisted of peripheral blood. The chain recombines TRBV10-1 with TRBJ1-2, with 7 bases fitting TRBD1. The TCR comes from a man in his thirties or forties who had recovered from COVID-19. CDR3 sequence reads: CASSPDRADYGYTF. CDR3 DNA sequence: TGCGCCAGCAGCCCCGACAGGGCGGACTATGGCTACACCTTC.